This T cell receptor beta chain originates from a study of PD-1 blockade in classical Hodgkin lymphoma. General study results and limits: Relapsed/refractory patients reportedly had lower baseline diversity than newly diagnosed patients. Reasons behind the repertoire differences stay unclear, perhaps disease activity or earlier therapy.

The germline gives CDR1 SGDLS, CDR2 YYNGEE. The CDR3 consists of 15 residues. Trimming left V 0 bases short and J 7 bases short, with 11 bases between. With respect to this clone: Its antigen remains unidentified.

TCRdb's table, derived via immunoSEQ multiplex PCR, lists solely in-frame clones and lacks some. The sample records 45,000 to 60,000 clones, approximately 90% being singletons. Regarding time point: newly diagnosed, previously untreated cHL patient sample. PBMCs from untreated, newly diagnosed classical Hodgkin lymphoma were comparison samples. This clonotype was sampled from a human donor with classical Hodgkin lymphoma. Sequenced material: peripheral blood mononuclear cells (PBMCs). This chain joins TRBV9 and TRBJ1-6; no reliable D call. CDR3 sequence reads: CASSVVAGGNSPLHF. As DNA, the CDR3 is TGTGCCAGCAGCGTAGTCGCGGGAGGCAATTCACCCCTCCACTTT.